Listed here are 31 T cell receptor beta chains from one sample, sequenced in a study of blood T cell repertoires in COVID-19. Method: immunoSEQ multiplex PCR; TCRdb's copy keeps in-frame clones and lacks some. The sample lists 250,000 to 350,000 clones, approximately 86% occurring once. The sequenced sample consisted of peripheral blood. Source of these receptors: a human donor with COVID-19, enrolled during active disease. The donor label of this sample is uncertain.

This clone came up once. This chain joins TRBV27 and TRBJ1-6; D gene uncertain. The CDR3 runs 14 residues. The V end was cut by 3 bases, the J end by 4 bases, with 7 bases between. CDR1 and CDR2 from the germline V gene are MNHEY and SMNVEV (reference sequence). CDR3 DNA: TGTGCCAGCAGTTTGAGGAGTTATAATTCACCCCTCCACTTT. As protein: CASSLRSYNSPLHF.

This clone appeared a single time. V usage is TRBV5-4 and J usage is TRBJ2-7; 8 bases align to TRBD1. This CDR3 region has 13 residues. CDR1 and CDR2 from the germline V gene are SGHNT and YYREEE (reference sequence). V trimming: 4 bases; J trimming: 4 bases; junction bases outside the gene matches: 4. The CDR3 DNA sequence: TGTGCCAGCAGCCGGACAGGGACTTACGAGCAGTACTTC. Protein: CASSRTGTYEQYF.

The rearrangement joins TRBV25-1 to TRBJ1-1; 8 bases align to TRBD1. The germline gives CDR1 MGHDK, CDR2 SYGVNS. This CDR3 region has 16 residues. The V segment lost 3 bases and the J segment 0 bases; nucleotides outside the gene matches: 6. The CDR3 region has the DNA TGTGCCAGCAGTGAGGGCAGGGGGCCCGTGAACACTGAAGCTTTCTTT. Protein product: CASSEGRGPVNTEAFF.

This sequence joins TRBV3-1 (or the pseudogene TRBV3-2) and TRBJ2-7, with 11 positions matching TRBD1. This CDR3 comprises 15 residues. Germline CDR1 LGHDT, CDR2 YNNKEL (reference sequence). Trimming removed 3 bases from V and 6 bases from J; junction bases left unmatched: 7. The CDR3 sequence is CASSHSGTGGGEQYF. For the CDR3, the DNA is TGTGCCAGCAGCCACTCCGGGACAGGGGGGGGCGAGCAGTACTTC.

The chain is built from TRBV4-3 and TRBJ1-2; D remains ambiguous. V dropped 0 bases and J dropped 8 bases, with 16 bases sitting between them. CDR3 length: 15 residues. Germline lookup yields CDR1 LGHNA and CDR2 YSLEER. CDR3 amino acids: CASSQDRQRSRGYTF. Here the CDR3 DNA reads TGCGCCAGCAGCCAAGATCGGCAGCGAAGTAGAGGCTACACCTTC.

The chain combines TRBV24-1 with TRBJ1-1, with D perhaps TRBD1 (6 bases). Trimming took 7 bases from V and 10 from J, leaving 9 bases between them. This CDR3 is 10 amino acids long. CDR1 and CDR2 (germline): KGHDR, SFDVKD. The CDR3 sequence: CATRGASAFF. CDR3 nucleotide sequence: TGTGCCACCAGGGGGGCCTCAGCTTTCTTT.

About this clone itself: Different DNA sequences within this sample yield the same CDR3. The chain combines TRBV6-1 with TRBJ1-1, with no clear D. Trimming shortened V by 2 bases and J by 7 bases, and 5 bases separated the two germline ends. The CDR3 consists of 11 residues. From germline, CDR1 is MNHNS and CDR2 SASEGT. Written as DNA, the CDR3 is TGTGCCAGCAGTGAACGGGTTGAAGCTTTCTTT. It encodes CASSERVEAFF.

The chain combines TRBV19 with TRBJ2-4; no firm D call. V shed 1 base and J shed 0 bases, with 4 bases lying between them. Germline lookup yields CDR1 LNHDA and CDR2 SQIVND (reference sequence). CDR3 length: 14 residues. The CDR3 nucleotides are TGTGCCAGTAGTATAGGAGTAGCCAAAAACATTCAGTACTTC. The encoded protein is CASSIGVAKNIQYF.

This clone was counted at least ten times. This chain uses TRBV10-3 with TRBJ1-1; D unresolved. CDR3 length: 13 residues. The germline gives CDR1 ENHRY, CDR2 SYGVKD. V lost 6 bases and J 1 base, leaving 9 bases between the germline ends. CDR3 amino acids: CAISVQWNTEAFF. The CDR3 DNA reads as TGTGCCATCAGCGTGCAGTGGAACACTGAAGCTTTCTTT.

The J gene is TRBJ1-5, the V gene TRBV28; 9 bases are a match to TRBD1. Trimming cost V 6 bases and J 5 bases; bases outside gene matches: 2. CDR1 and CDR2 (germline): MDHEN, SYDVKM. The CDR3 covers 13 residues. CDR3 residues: CASRGQGHQPQHF. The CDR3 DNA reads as TGTGCCAGCAGGGGACAGGGTCATCAGCCCCAGCATTTT.

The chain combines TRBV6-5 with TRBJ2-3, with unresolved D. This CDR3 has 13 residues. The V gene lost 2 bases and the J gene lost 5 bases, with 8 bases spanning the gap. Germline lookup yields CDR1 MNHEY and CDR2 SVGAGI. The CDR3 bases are TGTGCCAGCAGTTACGCCCTAGAAGATACGCAGTATTTT. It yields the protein CASSYALEDTQYF.

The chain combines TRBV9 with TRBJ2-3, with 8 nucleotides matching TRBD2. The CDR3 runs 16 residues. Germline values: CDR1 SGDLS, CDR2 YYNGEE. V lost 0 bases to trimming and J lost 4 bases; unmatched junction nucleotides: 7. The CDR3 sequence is CASSVASAGGSDTQYF. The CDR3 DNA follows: TGTGCCAGCAGCGTAGCCTCGGCGGGAGGATCAGATACGCAGTATTTT.

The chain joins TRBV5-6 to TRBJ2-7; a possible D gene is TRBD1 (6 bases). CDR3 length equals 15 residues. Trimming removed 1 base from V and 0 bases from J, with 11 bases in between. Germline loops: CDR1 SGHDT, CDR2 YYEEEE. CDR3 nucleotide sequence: TGTGCCAGCAGCTTGAGGGGGTTGTCCTCCTACGAGCAGTACTTC. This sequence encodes CASSLRGLSSYEQYF.

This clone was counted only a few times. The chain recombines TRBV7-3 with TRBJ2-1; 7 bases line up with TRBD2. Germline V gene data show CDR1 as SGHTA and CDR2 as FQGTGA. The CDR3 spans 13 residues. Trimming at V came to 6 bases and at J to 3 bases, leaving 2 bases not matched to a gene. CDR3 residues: CASSRDYYNEQFF. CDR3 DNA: TGTGCCAGCAGTAGGGACTACTACAATGAGCAGTTCTTC. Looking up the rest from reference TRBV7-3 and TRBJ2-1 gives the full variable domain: GAGVSQTPSNKVTEKGKYVELRCDPISGHTALYWYRQSLGQGPEFLIYFQGTGAADDSGLPNDRFFAVRPEGSVSTLKIQRTERGDSAVYLCASSRDYYNEQFFGPGTRLTVL.

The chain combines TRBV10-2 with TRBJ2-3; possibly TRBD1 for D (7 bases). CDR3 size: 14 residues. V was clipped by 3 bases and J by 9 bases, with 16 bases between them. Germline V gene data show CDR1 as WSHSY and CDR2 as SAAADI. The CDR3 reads CASSEFAGQQTQYF. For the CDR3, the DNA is TGCGCCAGCAGTGAATTTGCGGGACAGCAAACGCAGTATTTT.

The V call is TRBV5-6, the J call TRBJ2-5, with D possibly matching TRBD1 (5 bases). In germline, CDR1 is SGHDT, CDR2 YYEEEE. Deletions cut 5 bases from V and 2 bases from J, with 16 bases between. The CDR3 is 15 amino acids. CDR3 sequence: CASRPGPGIQETQYF. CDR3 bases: TGTGCCAGCAGGCCAGGGCCAGGGATTCAAGAGACCCAGTACTTC.

This CDR3 is CASIPFVRAFF. The CDR3 nucleotides are TGTGCCAGCATCCCTTTTGTGAGAGCTTTCTTT. The rearrangement uses TRBV27 and TRBJ1-1; no clear D. CDR1 and CDR2 (germline): MNHEY, SMNVEV (reference sequence). The V and J ends lost 7 bases and 10 bases respectively, with 13 bases between them. The CDR3 consists of 11 residues.

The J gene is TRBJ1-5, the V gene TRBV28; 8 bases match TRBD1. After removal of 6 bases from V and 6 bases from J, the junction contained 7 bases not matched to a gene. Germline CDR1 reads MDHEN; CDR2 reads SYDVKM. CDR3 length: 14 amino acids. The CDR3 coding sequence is TGTGCCAGCAGCCAGACAGGGGCTGGTCAGCCCCAGCATTTT. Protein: CASSQTGAGQPQHF.

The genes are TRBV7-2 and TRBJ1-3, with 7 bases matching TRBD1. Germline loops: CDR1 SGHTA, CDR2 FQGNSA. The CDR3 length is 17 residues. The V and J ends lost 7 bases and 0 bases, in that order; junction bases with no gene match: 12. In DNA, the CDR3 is TGTGCCAGCACCAAAAACGCAGGGGGTAGCTCTGGAAACACCATATATTTT. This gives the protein CASTKNAGGSSGNTIYF. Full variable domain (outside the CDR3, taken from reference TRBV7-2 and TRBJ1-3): GAGVSQSPSNKVTEKGKDVELRCDPISGHTALYWYRQSLGQGLEFLIYFQGNSAPDKSGLPSDRFSAERTGGSVSTLTIQRTQQEDSAVYLCASTKNAGGSSGNTIYFGEGSWLTVV.

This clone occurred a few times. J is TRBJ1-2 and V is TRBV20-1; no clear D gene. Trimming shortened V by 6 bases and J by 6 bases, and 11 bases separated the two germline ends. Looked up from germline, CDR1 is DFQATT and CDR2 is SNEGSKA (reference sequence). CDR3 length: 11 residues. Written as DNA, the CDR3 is TGCAGTGCCCGCCTGTTAGATGGCTACACCTTC. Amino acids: CSARLLDGYTF.

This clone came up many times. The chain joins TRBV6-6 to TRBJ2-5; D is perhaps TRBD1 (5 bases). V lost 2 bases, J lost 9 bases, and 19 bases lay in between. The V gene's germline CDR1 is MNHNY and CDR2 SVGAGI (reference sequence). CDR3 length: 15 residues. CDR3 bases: TGTGCCAGCAGTTACGGGGCCCCAGGTTTTGGCGCCCAGTACTTC. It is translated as CASSYGAPGFGAQYF.

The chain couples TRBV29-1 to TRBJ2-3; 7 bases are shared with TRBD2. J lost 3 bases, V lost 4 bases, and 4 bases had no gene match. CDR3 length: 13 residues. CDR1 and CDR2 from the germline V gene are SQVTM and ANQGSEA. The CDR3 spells CSVVRGGTDTQYF. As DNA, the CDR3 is TGCAGCGTTGTACGGGGAGGGACAGATACGCAGTATTTT.

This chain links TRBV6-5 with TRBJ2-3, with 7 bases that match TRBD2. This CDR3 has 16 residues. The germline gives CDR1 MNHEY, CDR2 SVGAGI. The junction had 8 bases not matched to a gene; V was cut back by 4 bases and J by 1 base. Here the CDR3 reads CASSSYSTSGTDTQYF. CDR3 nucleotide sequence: TGTGCCAGCAGTTCCTACAGTACTAGCGGCACAGATACGCAGTATTTT.

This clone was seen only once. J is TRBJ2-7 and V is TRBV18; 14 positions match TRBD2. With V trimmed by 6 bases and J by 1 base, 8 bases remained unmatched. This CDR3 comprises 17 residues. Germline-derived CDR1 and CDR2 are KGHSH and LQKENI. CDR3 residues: CASSPAGLAGGSYEQYF. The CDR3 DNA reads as TGTGCCAGCTCGCCGGCCGGACTAGCGGGAGGTTCCTACGAGCAGTACTTC.

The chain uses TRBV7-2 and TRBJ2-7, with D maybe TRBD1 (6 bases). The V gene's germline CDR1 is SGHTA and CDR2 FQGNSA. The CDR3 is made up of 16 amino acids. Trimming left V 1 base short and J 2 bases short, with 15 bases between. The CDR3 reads CASSLGQNDRPYEQYF. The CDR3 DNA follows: TGTGCCAGCAGCTTAGGTCAAAACGACAGGCCCTACGAGCAGTACTTC.

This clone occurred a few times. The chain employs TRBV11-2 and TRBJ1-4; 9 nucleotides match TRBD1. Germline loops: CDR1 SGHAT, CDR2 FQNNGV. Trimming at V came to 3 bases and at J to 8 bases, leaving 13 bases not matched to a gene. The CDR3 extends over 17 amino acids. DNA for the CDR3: TGTGCCAGCAGCTTGGGACAGGGCAGGTTTGGAGGGGAAAAACTGTTTTTT. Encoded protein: CASSLGQGRFGGEKLFF.

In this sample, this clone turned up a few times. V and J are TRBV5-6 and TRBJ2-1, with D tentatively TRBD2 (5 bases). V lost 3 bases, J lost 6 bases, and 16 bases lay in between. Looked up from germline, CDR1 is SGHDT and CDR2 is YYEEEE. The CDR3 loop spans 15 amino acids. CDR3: CASSYFPRRPNEQFF. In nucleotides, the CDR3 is TGTGCCAGCAGCTATTTTCCCCGGAGGCCCAATGAGCAGTTCTTC.

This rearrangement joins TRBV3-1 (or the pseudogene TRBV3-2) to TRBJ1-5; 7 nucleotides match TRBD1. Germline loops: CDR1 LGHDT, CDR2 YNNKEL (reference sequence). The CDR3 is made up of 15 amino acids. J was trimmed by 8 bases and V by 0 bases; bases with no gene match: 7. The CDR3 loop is CASSQESHRGEPQHF. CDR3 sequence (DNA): TGTGCCAGCAGCCAAGAAAGTCACAGGGGTGAGCCCCAGCATTTT.

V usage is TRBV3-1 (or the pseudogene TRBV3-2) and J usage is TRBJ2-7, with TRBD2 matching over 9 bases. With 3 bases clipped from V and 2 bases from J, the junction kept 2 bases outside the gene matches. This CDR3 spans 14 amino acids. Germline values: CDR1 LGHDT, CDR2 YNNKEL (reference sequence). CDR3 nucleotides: TGTGCCAGCAGCCAGACTAGCGGCCCCTACGAGCAGTACTTC. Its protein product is CASSQTSGPYEQYF.

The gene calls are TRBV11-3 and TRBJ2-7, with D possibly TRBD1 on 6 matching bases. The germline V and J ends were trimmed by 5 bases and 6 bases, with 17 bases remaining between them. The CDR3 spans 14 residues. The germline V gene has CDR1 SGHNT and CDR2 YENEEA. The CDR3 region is CASSPGRGSSEQYF. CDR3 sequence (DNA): TGTGCCAGCAGCCCCGGAAGGGGGTCGAGCGAGCAGTACTTC.

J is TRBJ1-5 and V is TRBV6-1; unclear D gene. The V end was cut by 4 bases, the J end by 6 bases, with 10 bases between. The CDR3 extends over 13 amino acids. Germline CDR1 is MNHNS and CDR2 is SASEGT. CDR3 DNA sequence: TGTGCCAGCAGTGTAGCCTGGGCTCAGCCCCAGCATTTT. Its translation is CASSVAWAQPQHF.